The rows below give T cell receptor beta chains drawn from one sample of a study of a mutant IDH1 vaccine in newly diagnosed glioma. The method was immunoSEQ multiplex PCR; TCRdb's version includes in-frame clones alone and lacks a portion of them. The sample holds about 92,000 clones, roughly 77% seen once. The sequencing used PBMCs, collected from a glioma patient treated with radiotherapy, temozolomide or both. The receptors derive from a man aged 35-49 years with glioma. The CDR3 runs from the conserved cysteine through the conserved F or W. The D gene is left open where the match is weak.

V	J	D	CDR3
TRBV4-2	TRBJ2-5	TRBD2	CASSPFTHVTSGEETQYF
TRBV7-9	TRBJ2-1	-	CASSLGNGEQFF
TRBV7-2	TRBJ2-7	-	CASSLAASYEQYF
TRBV30	TRBJ1-1	-	CAWGRYEAFF
TRBV2	TRBJ2-3	TRBD1	CASKGTGARFTDTQYF
TRBV5-8	TRBJ1-3	-	CASTRRASGNTIYF
TRBV30	TRBJ2-5	-	CARGDSGLGTQYF
TRBV30	TRBJ1-1	-	CAWSEGPNTEAFF
TRBV4-2	TRBJ1-3	-	CASSQNQGSGNTIYF
TRBV18	TRBJ2-7	-	CASSPLAGTLGYEQYF
TRBV15	TRBJ2-2	-	CATSRDPTNTGELFF
TRBV4-1	TRBJ1-4	-	CASSQDPGGGDEKLFF
TRBV7-7	TRBJ2-5	-	CASSLAGMGETQYF